In its sample, the clone carrying this TCR beta chain was seen once. Its antigen is unknown. The data originate from a study of T cells in localized non-small cell lung cancer. General study results and limits: Higher blood T cell density went with longer overall survival.

Germline V gene data show CDR1 as SGHTA and CDR2 as FQGNSA. V lost 1 base and J lost 5, with 8 bases in between. The CDR3 sequence is 13 residues long. TCRdb keeps only in-frame clones here, not all; method: immunoSEQ multiplex PCR. Among 35,000 or so clones listed, 87% were seen once. This TCR derives from a woman aged 35 to 69 with stage I lung adenocarcinoma. The chain joins TRBV7-2 to TRBJ1-2; perhaps TRBD1 as D (5 bases). This specimen was peripheral blood, taken before any cancer treatment. CDR3 sequence (DNA): TGTGCCAGCAGCTTAGGGGGGGGATATGGCTACACCTTC. Its translation: CASSLGGGYGYTF.